The rows below give T cell receptor beta chains drawn from one sample of a study of T-cell memory formation after mild COVID-19. Each CDR3 protein is one row after TCRdb ran MiXCR on the 5' RACE reads. In the table there are hundreds of thousands of distinct CDR3 sequences, roughly 18% of which are singletons. The sample taken for sequencing was PBMCs or a T cell subset sorted from them (not recorded which). Source of these receptors: an adult woman who had mild COVID-19 (a few samples of this study predate the infection). Cell type and time point are not known. Both conserved end residues are part of each CDR3. Fields, in order: clone size, V gene, J gene, CDR3 length, D gene, CDR3 DNA, CDR3 protein. D genes are given only for firm matches. Only part of the rows carry a size: once, few, many, or a class if the clone is expanded.

clone size: few
V gene: TRBV4-2
J gene: TRBJ2-7
CDR3 length: 16
D gene: NA
CDR3 DNA: TGTGCCAGCAGCCTCACGAGTGCAGAGATCTCCTACGAGCAGTACTTC
CDR3 protein: CASSLTSAEISYEQYF

clone size: many
V gene: TRBV11-1
J gene: TRBJ2-5
CDR3 length: 12
D gene: NA
CDR3 DNA: TGTGCCAGCAGCTTAGAAGGAGATACCCAGTACTTC
CDR3 protein: CASSLEGDTQYF

clone size: few
V gene: TRBV29-1
J gene: TRBJ2-1
CDR3 length: 10
D gene: NA
CDR3 DNA: TGCAGCGCCCATCGAAGGGAGCAGTTCTTC
CDR3 protein: CSAHRREQFF

clone size: few
V gene: TRBV12-3/TRBV12-4
J gene: TRBJ2-1
CDR3 length: 14
D gene: TRBD2
CDR3 DNA: TGTGCCAGCAGATGGGGGGGGGGCTACAATGAGCAGTTCTTC
CDR3 protein: CASRWGGGYNEQFF

clone size: NA
V gene: TRBV4-1
J gene: TRBJ1-1
CDR3 length: 12
D gene: TRBD1
CDR3 DNA: TGCGCCAGCAGCCGCAGGACAGGTGAAGCTTTCTTT
CDR3 protein: CASSRRTGEAFF

clone size: NA
V gene: TRBV30
J gene: TRBJ2-3
CDR3 length: 12
D gene: NA
CDR3 DNA: TGTGCCTGGAAGGGGCTTCCAGATACGCAGTATTTT
CDR3 protein: CAWKGLPDTQYF

clone size: once
V gene: TRBV10-3
J gene: TRBJ1-2
CDR3 length: 11
D gene: NA
CDR3 DNA: TGTGCCACCTCCCCGGACAGTACCTACACCTTC
CDR3 protein: CATSPDSTYTF

clone size: NA
V gene: TRBV25-1
J gene: TRBJ1-5
CDR3 length: 13
D gene: NA
CDR3 DNA: TGTGCCAGCAGTGTGGGAAACAATCAGCCCCAGCATTTT
CDR3 protein: CASSVGNNQPQHF

clone size: few
V gene: TRBV15
J gene: TRBJ1-1
CDR3 length: 11
D gene: NA
CDR3 DNA: TGTGCCACCAGCAGAGGCGGAGTAGCTTTCTTT
CDR3 protein: CATSRGGVAFF

clone size: NA
V gene: TRBV20-1
J gene: TRBJ2-7
CDR3 length: 11
D gene: NA
CDR3 DNA: TGCAGCCCCGGTTCCGGCCACGAGCAGTACTTC
CDR3 protein: CSPGSGHEQYF

clone size: NA
V gene: TRBV19
J gene: TRBJ2-2
CDR3 length: 14
D gene: NA
CDR3 DNA: TGTGCCAGTAGTATAGATCAGCAAGCCGGGGAGCTGTTTTTT
CDR3 protein: CASSIDQQAGELFF

clone size: few
V gene: TRBV24-1
J gene: TRBJ2-4
CDR3 length: 15
D gene: TRBD2
CDR3 DNA: TGTGCCACCAGTGATCATGTGGGAGGGAAAAACATTCAGTACTTC
CDR3 protein: CATSDHVGGKNIQYF

clone size: NA
V gene: TRBV5-1
J gene: TRBJ2-6
CDR3 length: 15
D gene: NA
CDR3 DNA: TGCGCCAGCAGCTTGGGGCGACTAGGGGCCAACGTCCTGACTTTC
CDR3 protein: CASSLGRLGANVLTF

clone size: NA
V gene: TRBV6-2/TRBV6-3
J gene: TRBJ2-3
CDR3 length: 16
D gene: NA
CDR3 DNA: TGTGCCAGCAGTTACTACGGACACACGAGCACAGATACGCAGTATTTT
CDR3 protein: CASSYYGHTSTDTQYF

clone size: few
V gene: TRBV19
J gene: TRBJ2-5
CDR3 length: 15
D gene: NA
CDR3 DNA: TGTGCCAGTAGCCTGGGACGTCGGAAGCAAGAGACCCAGTACTTC
CDR3 protein: CASSLGRRKQETQYF

clone size: few
V gene: TRBV9
J gene: TRBJ2-3
CDR3 length: 17
D gene: TRBD2
CDR3 DNA: TGTGCCAGCAGCGTCCCAATAGCGGGGGGGCCGGCGGATACGCAGTATTTT
CDR3 protein: CASSVPIAGGPADTQYF

clone size: NA
V gene: TRBV3-1
J gene: TRBJ1-1
CDR3 length: 14
D gene: TRBD1
CDR3 DNA: TGTGCCAGCAGCCCTTGGGACAGGCTCTCTGAAGCTTTCTTT
CDR3 protein: CASSPWDRLSEAFF

clone size: NA
V gene: TRBV20-1
J gene: TRBJ1-1
CDR3 length: 10
D gene: NA
CDR3 DNA: TGCAGTGCTAGAGCCGGCGGCGCTTTCTTT
CDR3 protein: CSARAGGAFF

clone size: NA
V gene: TRBV29-1
J gene: TRBJ2-3
CDR3 length: 14
D gene: NA
CDR3 DNA: TGCAGCGCCAAATCCGGGGCTAGCACAGATACGCAGTATTTT
CDR3 protein: CSAKSGASTDTQYF

clone size: NA
V gene: TRBV4-1
J gene: TRBJ2-2
CDR3 length: 17
D gene: NA
CDR3 DNA: TGCGCCAGCAGCCAGGAGGCCCGCTCTAGTTGGCCCGGGGAGCTGTTTTTT
CDR3 protein: CASSQEARSSWPGELFF

clone size: NA
V gene: TRBV7-2
J gene: TRBJ2-3
CDR3 length: 14
D gene: TRBD2
CDR3 DNA: TGTGCCAGCAGCACCGCGGGAGCGGGAGATACGCAGTATTTT
CDR3 protein: CASSTAGAGDTQYF

clone size: few
V gene: TRBV7-2
J gene: TRBJ2-2
CDR3 length: 18
D gene: TRBD2
CDR3 DNA: TGTGCCAGCAGCACAGAACCACTAGCGGGGCCGAACACCGGGGAGCTGTTTTTT
CDR3 protein: CASSTEPLAGPNTGELFF

clone size: NA
V gene: TRBV25-1
J gene: TRBJ1-4
CDR3 length: 15
D gene: NA
CDR3 DNA: TGTGCCAGCAGTGTGGGGGGCGTGGGAAATGAAAAACTGTTTTTT
CDR3 protein: CASSVGGVGNEKLFF

clone size: few
V gene: TRBV4-2
J gene: TRBJ2-7
CDR3 length: 15
D gene: NA
CDR3 DNA: TGTGCCAGCAGCCAAGAATCTGGTGCCCCCTACGAGCAGTACTTC
CDR3 protein: CASSQESGAPYEQYF

clone size: NA
V gene: TRBV4-1
J gene: TRBJ2-4
CDR3 length: 16
D gene: TRBD1
CDR3 DNA: TGCGCCAGCAGCCAAGACAGGGGGTCGGCCAAAAACATTCAGTACTTC
CDR3 protein: CASSQDRGSAKNIQYF

clone size: many
V gene: TRBV12-3/TRBV12-4
J gene: TRBJ2-2
CDR3 length: 17
D gene: NA
CDR3 DNA: TGTGCCATCCAATCCAAGGGAGTCCGGGGGTTCCGCGGGGAGCTGTTTTTT
CDR3 protein: CAIQSKGVRGFRGELFF

clone size: many
V gene: TRBV20-1
J gene: TRBJ1-2
CDR3 length: 14
D gene: NA
CDR3 DNA: TGCAGTGCTAGAGATCCAGACAGCCTCTATGGCTACACCTTC
CDR3 protein: CSARDPDSLYGYTF

clone size: few
V gene: TRBV4-3
J gene: TRBJ2-2
CDR3 length: 16
D gene: NA
CDR3 DNA: TGCGCCAGCAGCCAAGAGTCGTTCAGGGGCACCGGGGAGCTGTTTTTT
CDR3 protein: CASSQESFRGTGELFF

clone size: NA
V gene: TRBV12-3/TRBV12-4
J gene: TRBJ2-5
CDR3 length: 17
D gene: TRBD2
CDR3 DNA: TGTGCCAGCAGTTTACGGGCTAGCGGGAGGCGGCAAGAGACCCAGTACTTC
CDR3 protein: CASSLRASGRRQETQYF

clone size: few
V gene: TRBV7-2
J gene: TRBJ2-1
CDR3 length: 15
D gene: TRBD2
CDR3 DNA: TGTGCCAGCAGCTTCATCGCGGGAGGGATAAATGAGCAGTTCTTC
CDR3 protein: CASSFIAGGINEQFF

clone size: NA
V gene: TRBV4-3
J gene: TRBJ2-3
CDR3 length: 16
D gene: NA
CDR3 DNA: TGCGCCAGCAGCCATGAACGAAGCGGGTTGGGAGATACGCAGTATTTT
CDR3 protein: CASSHERSGLGDTQYF

clone size: NA
V gene: TRBV2
J gene: TRBJ2-2
CDR3 length: 16
D gene: TRBD1
CDR3 DNA: TGTGCCAGCAGGCATAGGACAGGTCAGAACACCGGGGAGCTGTTTTTT
CDR3 protein: CASRHRTGQNTGELFF

clone size: few
V gene: TRBV5-1
J gene: TRBJ1-1
CDR3 length: 16
D gene: NA
CDR3 DNA: TGCGCCAGCAGCTTGGTCGGGGTTGGGATGAACACTGAAGCTTTCTTT
CDR3 protein: CASSLVGVGMNTEAFF

clone size: few
V gene: TRBV19
J gene: TRBJ1-2
CDR3 length: 15
D gene: TRBD1
CDR3 DNA: TGTGCCAGTAGACCCGGGACAGGCGGAAACTATGGCTACACCTTC
CDR3 protein: CASRPGTGGNYGYTF

clone size: NA
V gene: TRBV24-1
J gene: TRBJ2-1
CDR3 length: 12
D gene: NA
CDR3 DNA: TGTGCCACCAGTGCCGCAGGGGTTGAGCAGTTCTTC
CDR3 protein: CATSAAGVEQFF

clone size: NA
V gene: TRBV3-1
J gene: TRBJ1-1
CDR3 length: 16
D gene: TRBD1
CDR3 DNA: TGTGCCAGCAGCCGATTCCCAGGACAGGGGGCTTCTGAAGCTTTCTTT
CDR3 protein: CASSRFPGQGASEAFF

clone size: NA
V gene: TRBV12-3/TRBV12-4
J gene: TRBJ2-7
CDR3 length: 18
D gene: NA
CDR3 DNA: TGTGCCAGCAGTCCCGGTGTCGGGGGGCGCGAACGGGTTTACGAGCAGTACTTC
CDR3 protein: CASSPGVGGRERVYEQYF

clone size: NA
V gene: TRBV4-3
J gene: TRBJ2-1
CDR3 length: 13
D gene: NA
CDR3 DNA: TGCGCCAGCAGCCCTTTCCCTAACAATGAGCAGTTCTTC
CDR3 protein: CASSPFPNNEQFF

clone size: few
V gene: TRBV20-1
J gene: TRBJ1-1
CDR3 length: 13
D gene: NA
CDR3 DNA: TGCAGTCCCGATAGGGGGGGGAACACTGAAGCTTTCTTT
CDR3 protein: CSPDRGGNTEAFF

clone size: NA
V gene: TRBV6-1
J gene: TRBJ1-2
CDR3 length: 15
D gene: NA
CDR3 DNA: TGTGCCAGCAGATCAACCAGCAGGGTTAGCTATGGCTACACCTTC
CDR3 protein: CASRSTSRVSYGYTF

clone size: NA
V gene: TRBV6-5
J gene: TRBJ2-1
CDR3 length: 15
D gene: NA
CDR3 DNA: TGTGCCAGCAGAAAGGACCGAAGTCCCTACAATGAGCAGTTCTTC
CDR3 protein: CASRKDRSPYNEQFF

clone size: NA
V gene: TRBV29-1
J gene: TRBJ1-1
CDR3 length: 16
D gene: NA
CDR3 DNA: TGCAGCGTTGAAGGGGCACCAGCGCTTATGAACACTGAAGCTTTCTTT
CDR3 protein: CSVEGAPALMNTEAFF

clone size: few
V gene: TRBV5-1
J gene: TRBJ2-1
CDR3 length: 17
D gene: NA
CDR3 DNA: TGCGCCAGCAGCTTGCGTGTTGTGGACAGAACCTACAATGAGCAGTTCTTC
CDR3 protein: CASSLRVVDRTYNEQFF

clone size: NA
V gene: TRBV19
J gene: TRBJ2-1
CDR3 length: 12
D gene: NA
CDR3 DNA: TGTGCCAGTAGTATAGACCAGACTATGCAGTTCTTC
CDR3 protein: CASSIDQTMQFF

clone size: few
V gene: TRBV7-6
J gene: TRBJ1-6
CDR3 length: 15
D gene: TRBD1
CDR3 DNA: TGTGCCAGCAGCCCTGGCACAGGGGGCGGTTCACCCCTCCACTTT
CDR3 protein: CASSPGTGGGSPLHF

clone size: NA
V gene: TRBV5-6
J gene: TRBJ2-1
CDR3 length: 17
D gene: TRBD2
CDR3 DNA: TGTGCCAGCACCCTAGCGGGGGATCCTAGCTCCTACAATGAGCAGTTCTTC
CDR3 protein: CASTLAGDPSSYNEQFF

clone size: few
V gene: TRBV14
J gene: TRBJ2-3
CDR3 length: 12
D gene: NA
CDR3 DNA: TGTGCCAGCAGCCGGTACATAGATACGCAGTATTTT
CDR3 protein: CASSRYIDTQYF

clone size: few
V gene: TRBV24-1
J gene: TRBJ2-3
CDR3 length: 16
D gene: TRBD2
CDR3 DNA: TGTGCCACCAGTGACCGGGGACTAGCTGGCACAGATACGCAGTATTTT
CDR3 protein: CATSDRGLAGTDTQYF

clone size: NA
V gene: TRBV11-3
J gene: TRBJ1-2
CDR3 length: 16
D gene: NA
CDR3 DNA: TGTGCCAGCAGCCCCTGGGCAGAATCCTCCCAATATGGCTACACCTTC
CDR3 protein: CASSPWAESSQYGYTF

clone size: few
V gene: TRBV19
J gene: TRBJ1-1
CDR3 length: 11
D gene: NA
CDR3 DNA: TGTGCCAGTAGTGAGGGGGTTGAAGCTTTCTTT
CDR3 protein: CASSEGVEAFF

clone size: NA
V gene: TRBV7-3
J gene: TRBJ2-3
CDR3 length: 15
D gene: TRBD2
CDR3 DNA: TGTGCCAGCAGCGCCCGGACTAGTATCACAGATACGCAGTATTTT
CDR3 protein: CASSARTSITDTQYF